This T cell receptor (beta chain) was found in a study of blood T cell repertoires in COVID-19. In the study overall: Researchers got acute and convalescent COVID-19 samples from the United States, Italy and Spain.

This clone is a singleton in its sample. The trim removed 2 bases at V and 2 bases at J, leaving 4 bases unmatched. The CDR3 extends over 16 amino acids. The germline V gene has CDR1 MGHDK and CDR2 SYGVNS. Sequencing used immunoSEQ multiplex PCR; TCRdb keeps in-frame clones, though not all of them. Among approximately 450,000 clones, roughly 90% were seen once, and the ten largest hold more than 4%. The receptor's source is a woman aged 25 to 39 with acute or convalescent COVID-19. The rearrangement links TRBV25-1 to TRBJ2-3; 10 nucleotides line up with TRBD2. Source material: peripheral blood. CDR3 bases: TGTGCCAGCAGTGAAGGAGCGGGGGGGGTCACAGATACGCAGTATTTT. Protein product: CASSEGAGGVTDTQYF. The full variable domain, its missing parts supplied by reference TRBV25-1 and TRBJ2-3, is EADIYQTPRYLVIGTGKKITLECSQTMGHDKMYWYQQDPGMELHLIHYSYGVNSTEKGDLSSESTVSRIRTEHFPLTLESARPSHTSQYLCASSEGAGGVTDTQYFGPGTRLTVL.